The clone carrying this T cell receptor (beta chain) was counted only a few times. Antigen specificity is unknown. The CDR3 length is 14 residues. Trimming removed 1 base from V and 9 bases from J, with 18 bases in between. Germline assignment: CDR1 SQVTM and CDR2 ANQGSEA. The authors incorporated unique molecular identifiers into the TCR beta cDNA libraries. TCRdb ran MiXCR on the PCR reads and lists one entry per CDR3 protein. The sample consists of under 650,000 distinct CDR3 sequences, 44% of them appearing once. This sample stems from a study of post-analysis software for immune sequencing data. General study findings and limits: Strong same-batch co-clustering of samples appeared with F measure clustering. When compared against controls, multiple sclerosis patients showed significantly lower normalized Chao1 diversity. The five TRBV segments detected at higher frequency in patients than in controls included TRBV5-6, TRBV5-1 and TRBV20-1.

The clonotype originates from a girl aged 5 to 17 with multiple sclerosis. The sample taken for sequencing was blood. V usage is TRBV29-1 and J usage is TRBJ2-5; D possibly corresponds to TRBD1 (6 bases). CDR3 DNA: TGCAGCGTTGAAGGTCAGATGGCCCCAGGGGCCCAGTACTTC. Translating gives CSVEGQMAPGAQYF.